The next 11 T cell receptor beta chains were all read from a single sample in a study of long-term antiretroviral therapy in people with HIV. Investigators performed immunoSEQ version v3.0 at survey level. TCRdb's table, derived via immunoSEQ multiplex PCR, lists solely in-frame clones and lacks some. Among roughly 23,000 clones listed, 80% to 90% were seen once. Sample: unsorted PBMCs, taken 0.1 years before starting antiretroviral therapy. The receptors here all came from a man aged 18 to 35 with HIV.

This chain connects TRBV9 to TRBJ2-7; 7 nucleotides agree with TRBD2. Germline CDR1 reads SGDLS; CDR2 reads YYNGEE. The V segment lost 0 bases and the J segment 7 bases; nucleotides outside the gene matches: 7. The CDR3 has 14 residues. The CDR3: CASSVGGGSGEQYF. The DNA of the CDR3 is TGTGCCAGCAGCGTAGGCGGGGGAAGTGGGGAGCAGTACTTC.

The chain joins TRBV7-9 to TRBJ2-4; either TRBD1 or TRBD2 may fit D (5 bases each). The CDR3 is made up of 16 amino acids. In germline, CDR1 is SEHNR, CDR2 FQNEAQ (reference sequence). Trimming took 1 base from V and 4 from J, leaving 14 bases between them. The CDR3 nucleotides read TGTGCCAGCAGCTTAGAACCCCAGGGACCTAAAAACATTCAGTACTTC. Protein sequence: CASSLEPQGPKNIQYF.

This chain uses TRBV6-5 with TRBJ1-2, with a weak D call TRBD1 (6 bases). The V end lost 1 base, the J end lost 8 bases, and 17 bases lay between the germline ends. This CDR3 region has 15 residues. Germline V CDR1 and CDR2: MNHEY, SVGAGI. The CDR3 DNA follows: TGTGCCAGCAGTTACTTAGAGGGCGGGGGCAGCGGCTACACCTTC. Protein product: CASSYLEGGGSGYTF.

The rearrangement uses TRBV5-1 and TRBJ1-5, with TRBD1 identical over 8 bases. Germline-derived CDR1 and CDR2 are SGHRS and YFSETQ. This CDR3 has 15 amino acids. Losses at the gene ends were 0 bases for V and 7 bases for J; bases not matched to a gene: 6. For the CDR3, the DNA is TGCGCCAGCAGCTTGGGCAGGGGGCGGCACCAGCCCCAGCATTTT. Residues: CASSLGRGRHQPQHF.

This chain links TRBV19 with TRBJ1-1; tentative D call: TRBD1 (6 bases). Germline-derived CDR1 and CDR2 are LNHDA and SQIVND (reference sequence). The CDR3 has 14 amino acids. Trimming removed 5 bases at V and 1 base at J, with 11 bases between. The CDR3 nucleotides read TGTGCCAGTAGTCCAGGACAGAAGAACACTGAAGCTTTCTTT. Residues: CASSPGQKNTEAFF.

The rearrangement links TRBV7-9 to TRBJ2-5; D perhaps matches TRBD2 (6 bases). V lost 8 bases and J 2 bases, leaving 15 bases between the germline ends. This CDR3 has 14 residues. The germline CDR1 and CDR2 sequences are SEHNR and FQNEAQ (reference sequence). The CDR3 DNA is TGTGCCAGCTCGGGACTGAACACTCAAGAGACCCAGTACTTC. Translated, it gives CASSGLNTQETQYF.

The CDR3 region has the DNA TGTGCCAGCAGTCCCGGGACGGAGTTTTACGAGCAGTACTTC. It specifies CASSPGTEFYEQYF. The rearrangement links TRBV27 to TRBJ2-7; TRBD1 or TRBD2 may be the D gene (5 bases each). The CDR3 covers 14 residues. The V end lost 5 bases, the J end lost 4 bases, and 15 bases lay between the germline ends. Germline V gene sequence: CDR1 MNHEY, CDR2 SMNVEV (reference sequence).

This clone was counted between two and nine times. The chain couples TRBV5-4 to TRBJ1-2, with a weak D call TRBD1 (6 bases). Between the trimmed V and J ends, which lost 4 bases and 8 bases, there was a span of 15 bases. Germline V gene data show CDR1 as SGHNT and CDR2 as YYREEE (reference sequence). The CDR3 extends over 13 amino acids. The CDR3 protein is CASSRTEHQGYTF. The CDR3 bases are TGTGCCAGCAGCCGGACAGAACACCAGGGCTACACCTTC.

The CDR3 sequence: CASSRRYSGNTIYF. Written as DNA, the CDR3 is TGTGCCAGCAGCCGAAGGTACTCTGGAAACACCATATATTTT. The chain recombines TRBV4-2 with TRBJ1-3; D is unresolved. Germline-derived CDR1 and CDR2 are LGHNA and YNFKEQ. There are 14 residues in the CDR3. V shed 4 bases and J shed 0 bases, with 7 bases lying between them.

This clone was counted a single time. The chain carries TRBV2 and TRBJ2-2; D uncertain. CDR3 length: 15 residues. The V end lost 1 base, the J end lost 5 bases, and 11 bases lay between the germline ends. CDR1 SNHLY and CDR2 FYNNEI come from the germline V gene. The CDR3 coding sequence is TGTGCCAGCAGTGAAGGAACCCGCCGGACCGGGGAGCTGTTTTTT. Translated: CASSEGTRRTGELFF.

Here the CDR3 reads CASSVTSGAGEQYF. CDR3 coding DNA: TGTGCCAGCAGCGTGACTAGCGGGGCCGGGGAGCAGTACTTC. The V call is TRBV9, the J call TRBJ2-7; the match to TRBD2 covers 11 bases. This CDR3 has 14 residues. Germline loops: CDR1 SGDLS, CDR2 YYNGEE. The junction had 5 bases not matched to a gene; V was cut back by 2 bases and J by 7 bases.